This TCR beta chain appears in the sequencing data of a study of T cell responses to AZD1222 COVID-19 vaccine. Study-wide results and caveats: None of the repertoires were sampled until the peak T cell response had passed. Spike-specific TCR depth and breadth grew after two AZD1222 doses.

The CDR3 loop spans 16 amino acids. Germline V gives CDR1 KGHSH, CDR2 LQKENI. Trimming removed 0 bases at V and 5 bases at J, with 16 bases between. A word on this clone: Its antigen remains unidentified.

Clones were sequenced by immunoSEQ multiplex PCR, and TCRdb holds only the in-frame ones, with some missing. The data contain some 170,000 clones, 92% of them singletons. V and J are TRBV18 and TRBJ1-1; tentatively, D is TRBD1 (5 bases). The source of this sequence is an adult who received the AZD1222 COVID-19 vaccine. Sequences were derived from peripheral blood, sampled 28 days after the second AZD1222 dose. The DNA for the CDR3 is TGTGCCAGCTCACCACCCGGTCACAGGTTAGGAACTGAAGCTTTCTTT. The encoded protein is CASSPPGHRLGTEAFF.